The 23 T cell receptor beta chains listed next were all sequenced from one sample in a study of CD8 T cells in ankylosing spondylitis. MiXCR, run by TCRdb on the 5' RACE reads, gives a single entry per CDR3 protein. The sample yields about 90,000 distinct CDR3 sequences, 25% to 35% seen once. The sequencing sample was made of blood, either unsorted or a sorted T cell fraction (not recorded which). All receptors derive from a male donor with ankylosing spondylitis or in good health (not recorded which).

This clonotype was observed a handful of times. The chain recombines TRBV20-1 with TRBJ2-5, with D unclear. Trimming pared 4 bases from V and 1 base from J, leaving 10 bases between. This CDR3 contains 13 residues. CDR1 is DFQATT, CDR2 SNEGSKA, per germline (reference sequence). DNA for the CDR3: TGCAGTGCTAACGAACCAATCCAAGAGACCCAGTACTTC. As protein: CSANEPIQETQYF.

V is TRBV7-3 and J is TRBJ2-1; 11 bases match TRBD2. From germline, CDR1 is SGHTA and CDR2 FQGTGA. This CDR3 spans 14 amino acids. V was pared by 5 bases and J by 9 bases, with 6 bases of the junction left unmatched. CDR3 amino acids: CASSAVLAGGEQFF. The CDR3 DNA is TGTGCCAGCAGCGCGGTGCTAGCGGGGGGTGAGCAGTTCTTC.

This clonotype was seen a handful of times. V and J are TRBV4-2 and TRBJ2-2, with TRBD1 matching 8 bases. CDR3 length equals 21 residues. CDR1 LGHNA and CDR2 YNFKEQ come from the germline V gene. Losses at the gene ends were 3 bases for V and 3 bases for J; bases not matched to a gene: 21. CDR3 sequence reads: CASSHLGPDRAGLVDTGELFF. The CDR3 nucleotides read TGTGCCAGCAGCCACCTCGGCCCGGACAGGGCCGGTCTAGTAGACACCGGGGAGCTGTTTTTT.

This clonotype was recorded a few times. This sequence joins TRBV5-6 and TRBJ1-2; 9 bases align to TRBD1. CDR1 SGHDT and CDR2 YYEEEE come from the germline V gene. J lost 4 bases, V lost 6 bases, and 16 bases had no gene match. This CDR3 region has 17 residues. CDR3 sequence reads: CASTTGTGTPRGYGYTF. The CDR3, as DNA: TGTGCCAGCACAACCGGGACAGGGACTCCGCGGGGCTATGGCTACACCTTC. Combining the CDR3 with reference TRBV5-6 and TRBJ1-2 gives the whole variable domain DAGVTQSPTHLIKTRGQQVTLRCSPKSGHDTVSWYQQALGQGPQFIFQYYEEEERQRGNFPDRFSGHQFPNYSSELNVNALLLGDSALYLCASTTGTGTPRGYGYTFGSGTRLTVV.

This clonotype was counted between two and nine times. The chain recombines TRBV7-3 with TRBJ2-1; 7 nucleotides align to TRBD2. Trimming at V came to 5 bases and at J to 2 bases, leaving 6 bases not matched to a gene. The germline gives CDR1 SGHTA, CDR2 FQGTGA. The CDR3 length is 15 residues. Here the CDR3 DNA reads TGTGCCAGCAGCCAAGCGGGATGGACCTACAATGAGCAGTTCTTC. The encoded protein is CASSQAGWTYNEQFF.

About this clonotype: The junction and the germline gene differ at one end; a read error may be behind it. This chain links TRBV27 with TRBJ1-2, with 9 bases aligning to TRBD1. The CDR3 runs to 14 residues. Looked up from germline, CDR1 is MNHEY and CDR2 is SMNVEV (reference sequence). CDR3 bases: TGTGCCAGCAGTATATCGACAGGGGGTGGTGGCTACACCTTC. It translates to CASSISTGGGGYTF.

V and J are TRBV21-1 and TRBJ2-5; the table's D call TRBD1 went unverified against the DNA. TRBV21-1 counts as a pseudogene. The CDR3 is 15 residues long. The CDR3: CASQVQTGHQETQYF. CDR3 DNA sequence: TGTGCCAGCCAGGTCCAAACAGGGCATCAAGAGACCCAGTACTTC.

This clonotype was detected a few times. The J gene is TRBJ2-7, the V gene TRBV20-1; 10 nucleotides match TRBD2. The junction had 9 bases not matched to a gene; V was cut back by 5 bases and J by 5 bases. CDR1 is DFQATT and CDR2 is SNEGSKA in the germline V gene (reference sequence). CDR3 length equals 14 residues. The DNA of the CDR3 is TGCAGTGCTCTAGCGGGAGCCTCGACCCACGAGCAGTACTTC. It encodes CSALAGASTHEQYF.

V usage is TRBV5-6 and J usage is TRBJ2-7; 10 bases align to TRBD2. Trimming at V came to 0 bases and at J to 2 bases, leaving 5 bases not matched to a gene. This CDR3 is built from 16 residues. Germline values: CDR1 SGHDT, CDR2 YYEEEE. This CDR3 reads CASSLAGLAITYEQYV. The CDR3 DNA is TGTGCCAGCAGCTTGGCGGGACTAGCGATCACCTACGAGCAGTACGTC.

The chain recombines TRBV12-3 or TRBV12-4 with TRBJ2-4; TRBD2 matches 14 bases. The CDR3 length is 13 residues. J was trimmed by 15 bases and V by 1 base; bases with no gene match: 2. Written as DNA, the CDR3 is TGTGCCAGCAGTTTAGGACTAGCGGGAGGGCCGTACTTC. Its protein is CASSLGLAGGPYF.

V usage is TRBV12-3 or TRBV12-4 and J usage is TRBJ1-5; TRBD1 aligns across 7 bases. The CDR3 length is 13 residues. V lost 7 bases, J lost 7 bases, and 7 bases stayed unmatched. CDR3 coding DNA: TGTGCCAGCACCCGGGACAGCCCCCAGCCCCAGCATTTT. This sequence encodes CASTRDSPQPQHF.

This chain connects TRBV15 to TRBJ2-2; D gene unclear. This CDR3 comprises 14 residues. The V gene lost 2 bases and the J gene lost 6 bases, with 10 bases spanning the gap. CDR1 and CDR2 (germline): LNHNV, YYDKDF (reference sequence). This CDR3 reads CATSRHKYPGELFF. Here the CDR3 DNA reads TGTGCCACCAGCAGACACAAGTATCCCGGGGAGCTGTTTTTT.

This clonotype ranks as medium-sized (0.01 to 0.1%). The J gene is TRBJ2-2, the V gene TRBV30; D might be TRBD2 (5 bases). Trimming removed 5 bases from V and 4 bases from J, with 11 bases in between. Germline V CDR1 and CDR2: GTSNPN, SVGIG (reference sequence). This CDR3 spans 13 amino acids. CDR3 protein: CAWAPDFTGELFF. The CDR3 DNA is TGTGCCTGGGCCCCGGACTTCACCGGGGAGCTGTTTTTT.

This clonotype has a count of ten or more. The chain is built from TRBV7-3 and TRBJ2-3; 7 bases are shared with TRBD2. CDR3 size: 17 residues. Losses at the gene ends were 2 bases for V and 0 bases for J; bases not matched to a gene: 8. Germline lookup yields CDR1 SGHTA and CDR2 FQGTGA. In nucleotides, the CDR3 is TGTGCCAGCAGCTTATCGGCAGCGGGAATGAGCACAGATACGCAGTATTTT. Its protein is CASSLSAAGMSTDTQYF.

This clonotype was detected a few times. The chain recombines TRBV19 with TRBJ2-3; D is ambiguous. Trimming stripped 5 bases from V and 0 bases from J, with 12 bases between. Germline values: CDR1 LNHDA, CDR2 SQIVND (reference sequence). CDR3 length: 15 amino acids. This CDR3 reads CASSSSRASTDTQYF. CDR3 nucleotides: TGTGCCAGTAGTTCCTCAAGAGCTAGCACAGATACGCAGTATTTT.

This clonotype was observed a few times. V gene TRBV6-1 combines with J gene TRBJ1-5; TRBD1 might be the D (6 bases). Germline values: CDR1 MNHNS, CDR2 SASEGT. Trimming took off 6 bases at V and 0 bases at J, with 15 bases between the two ends. CDR3 length: 16 amino acids. The CDR3 here is CASSRAGTTSNQPQHF. The CDR3 coding sequence is TGTGCCAGCAGCCGGGCCGGGACAACTAGCAATCAGCCCCAGCATTTT.

The CDR3 reads CASSDGGASTGELFF. The CDR3 DNA is TGTGCCAGCAGCGATGGGGGCGCCAGCACCGGGGAGCTGTTTTTT. This chain joins TRBV7-9 and TRBJ2-2; TRBD1 is a possible D gene (6 bases). CDR3 length: 15 amino acids. The germline V gene has CDR1 SEHNR and CDR2 FQNEAQ (reference sequence). V was clipped by 5 bases and J by 4 bases, with 14 bases between them.

This clonotype appeared a few times. V usage is TRBV27 and J usage is TRBJ1-4; D remains unclear. The CDR3 sequence is 12 residues long. The V end was cut by 10 bases, the J end by 8 bases, with 14 bases between. The germline gives CDR1 MNHEY, CDR2 SMNVEV (reference sequence). The CDR3, as DNA: TGTGCCAAACTAGTATTGAGGGAAAAACTGTTTTTT. Protein product: CAKLVLREKLFF.

This clonotype was counted only a few times. CDR3 amino acids: CASSLVDEQFF. The CDR3 DNA sequence: TGTGCCAGCAGCTTGGTTGATGAGCAGTTCTTC. The chain joins TRBV5-6 to TRBJ2-1; D is ambiguous. The germline gives CDR1 SGHDT, CDR2 YYEEEE. The V and J ends lost 0 bases and 8 bases respectively, with 3 bases between them. The CDR3 covers 11 residues.

There are a few counts of this clonotype. V gene TRBV4-2 combines with J gene TRBJ2-1, with D tentatively TRBD2 (5 bases). V gave up 5 bases and J gave up 0 bases, with 20 bases separating them. The germline V gene has CDR1 LGHNA and CDR2 YNFKEQ. The CDR3 consists of 18 residues. Here the CDR3 DNA reads TGTGCCAGCAGCACCCGGGGTAGGACGGGAAGCTCCTACAATGAGCAGTTCTTC. Protein sequence: CASSTRGRTGSSYNEQFF.

A few counts support this clonotype. The V call is TRBV11-2, the J call TRBJ2-1; 14 nucleotides agree with TRBD2. The germline CDR1 and CDR2 sequences are SGHAT and FQNNGV. There are 21 residues in the CDR3. The junction had 16 bases not matched to a gene; V was cut back by 6 bases and J by 0 bases. The CDR3 protein is CASSSQTGLAGGKGSYNEQFF. CDR3 nucleotide sequence: TGTGCCAGCAGTTCGCAAACTGGACTAGCGGGGGGTAAAGGCTCCTACAATGAGCAGTTCTTC. Complete variable domain (other parts from reference TRBV11-2 and TRBJ2-1): EAGVAQSPRYKIIEKRQSVAFWCNPISGHATLYWYQQILGQGPKLLIQFQNNGVVDDSQLPKDRFSAERLKGVDSTLKIQPAKLEDSAVYLCASSSQTGLAGGKGSYNEQFFGPGTRLTVL.

This clonotype was found many times. The rearrangement links TRBV6-5 to TRBJ2-5, with D perhaps matching TRBD1 (6 bases). The CDR3 loop spans 15 amino acids. Trimming shortened V by 4 bases and J by 2 bases, and 14 bases separated the two germline ends. Germline V gives CDR1 MNHEY, CDR2 SVGAGI. As DNA, the CDR3 is TGTGCCAGCAGTTTTTCAGGGGCGATTCAAGAGACCCAGTACTTC. Translating it yields CASSFSGAIQETQYF.

The gene calls are TRBV20-1 and TRBJ2-2, with 10 positions matching TRBD2. The CDR3 runs to 18 residues. CDR1 DFQATT and CDR2 SNEGSKA come from the germline V gene (reference sequence). Unmatched junction bases numbered 15, after V lost 1 base and J lost 7 bases. CDR3 DNA sequence: TGCAGTGCTAGAGTAGTTCGAAGCGGGACTAGCGTAGGCGGGGAGCTGTTTTTT. As protein: CSARVVRSGTSVGGELFF.